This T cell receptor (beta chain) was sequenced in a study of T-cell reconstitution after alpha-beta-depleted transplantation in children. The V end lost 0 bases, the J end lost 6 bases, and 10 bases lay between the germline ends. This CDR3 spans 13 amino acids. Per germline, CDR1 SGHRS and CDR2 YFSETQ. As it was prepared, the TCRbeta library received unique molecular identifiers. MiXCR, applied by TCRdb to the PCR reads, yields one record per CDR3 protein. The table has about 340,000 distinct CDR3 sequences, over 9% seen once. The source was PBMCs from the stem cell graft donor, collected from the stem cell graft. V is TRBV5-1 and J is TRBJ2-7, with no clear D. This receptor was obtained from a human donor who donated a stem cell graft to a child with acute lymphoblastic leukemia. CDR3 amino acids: CASSLEGSGEQYF. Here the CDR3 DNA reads TGCGCCAGCAGCTTGGAGGGAAGTGGCGAGCAGTACTTC. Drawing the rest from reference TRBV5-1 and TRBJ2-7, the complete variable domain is KAGVTQTPRYLIKTRGQQVTLSCSPISGHRSVSWYQQTPGQGLQFLFEYFSETQRNKGNFPGRFSGRQFSNSRSEMNVSTLELGDSALYLCASSLEGSGEQYFGPGTRLTVT.